This T cell receptor (beta chain) was recorded in a study of CD8+CD57+ T cells in acquired aplastic anemia. Sequencing was done on patients that had shown CD8+CD57+ cell expansion by flow cytometry. Whole-study findings and limits: Patients and controls had in common 25 to 30 CD8+ CDR3 sequences.

Genomic DNA was employed as the template in profiling TCR beta VDJ and CDR3. TCRdb itself ran the reads through MiXCR, one entry per CDR3 protein. The table has a few hundred thousand distinct CDR3 sequences, 82% seen once. Per the germline V gene, CDR1 is SGHAT and CDR2 is FQNNGV. The CDR3 extends over 12 amino acids. V was clipped by 3 bases and J by 8 bases, with 10 bases between them. The sample holds a few counts of this clonotype. Its antigen is not identified. This chain joins TRBV11-2 and TRBJ1-2; tentative D call: TRBD1 (6 bases). Sequencing used sorted CD4+, CD8+, or CD8+CD57+ T cells (not recorded which) from PBMCs. This TCR came from a human donor with aplastic anemia. The CDR3 here is CASSLGGGGYTF. The CDR3 DNA reads TGTGCCAGCAGCTTGGGCGGGGGCGGCTACACCTTC.